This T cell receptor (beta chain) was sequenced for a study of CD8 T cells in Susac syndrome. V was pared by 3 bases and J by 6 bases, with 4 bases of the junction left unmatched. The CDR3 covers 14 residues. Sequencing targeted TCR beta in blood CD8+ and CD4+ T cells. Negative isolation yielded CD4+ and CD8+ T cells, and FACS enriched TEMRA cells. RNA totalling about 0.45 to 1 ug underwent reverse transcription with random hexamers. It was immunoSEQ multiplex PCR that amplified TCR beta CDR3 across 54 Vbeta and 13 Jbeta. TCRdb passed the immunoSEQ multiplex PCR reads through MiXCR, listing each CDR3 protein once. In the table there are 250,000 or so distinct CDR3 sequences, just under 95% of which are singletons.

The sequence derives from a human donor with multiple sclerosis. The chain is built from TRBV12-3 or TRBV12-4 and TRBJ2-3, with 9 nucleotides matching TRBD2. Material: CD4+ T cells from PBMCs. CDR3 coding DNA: TGTGCCAGCAGTTTGGCGGGGGGGCCGGATACGCAGTATTTT. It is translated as CASSLAGGPDTQYF.